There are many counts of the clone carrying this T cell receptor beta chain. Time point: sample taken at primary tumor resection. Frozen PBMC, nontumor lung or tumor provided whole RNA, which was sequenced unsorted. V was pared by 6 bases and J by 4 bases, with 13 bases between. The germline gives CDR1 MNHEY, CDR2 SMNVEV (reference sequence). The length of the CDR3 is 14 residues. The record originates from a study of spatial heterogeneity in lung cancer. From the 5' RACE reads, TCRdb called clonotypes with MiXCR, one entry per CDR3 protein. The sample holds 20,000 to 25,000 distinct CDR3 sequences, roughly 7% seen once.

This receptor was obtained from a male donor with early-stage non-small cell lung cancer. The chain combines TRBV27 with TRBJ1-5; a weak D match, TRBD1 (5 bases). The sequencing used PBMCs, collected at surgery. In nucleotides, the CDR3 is TGTGCCAGCAGCAAGGGGACCGGGAATCAGCCCCAGCATTTT. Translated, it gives CASSKGTGNQPQHF.